This TCR beta chain was obtained from a study of shared clonotypes between healthy human individuals. The CDR3 covers 14 residues. Trimming took off 0 bases at V and 4 bases at J, with 8 bases between the two ends. From germline, CDR1 is SGDLS and CDR2 YYNGEE. Assay used: immunoSEQ multiplex PCR; TCRdb lists only in-frame clones, some missing. This sample has around 2.1 million clones; 90% to 97% occur once, and the top ten carry about 0.13%. On this clone itself: Other DNA variants within this sample encode the same CDR3.

The sequencing sample was made of naive CD4+ T cells sorted from blood. As for subset: CD45RA+ positively selected. This sequence was found in a man between 18 and 35 years old in good health. The V gene is TRBV9, the J gene TRBJ1-5; D gene unclear. This CDR3 is CASSVGSGNQPQHF. In DNA form, the CDR3 reads TGTGCCAGCAGCGTAGGATCGGGAAATCAGCCCCAGCATTTT.